The present T cell receptor beta chain was sequenced within a study of blood T cell repertoires in COVID-19. Study-wide context: Donors in the United States, Italy and Spain gave samples during acute or convalescent COVID-19.

TCRdb's copy holds only in-frame clones and misses some; the assay was immunoSEQ multiplex PCR. Of 70,000 to 95,000 clones listed, 80% to 90% were seen once; the top ten hold 7.5% to 10%. The CDR3 length is 15 residues. CDR1 is KGHSH and CDR2 is LQKENI in the germline V gene. With V trimmed by 3 bases and J by 5 bases, 6 bases remained unmatched. This clonotype was sampled from a woman in her seventies with acute or convalescent COVID-19. This chain joins TRBV18 and TRBJ1-4; 7 nucleotides match TRBD1. Sequencing was performed on peripheral blood. The CDR3, as DNA: TGTGCCAGCTCACCTTCCGGGACAGTGAATGAAAAACTGTTTTTT. Its translation is CASSPSGTVNEKLFF.